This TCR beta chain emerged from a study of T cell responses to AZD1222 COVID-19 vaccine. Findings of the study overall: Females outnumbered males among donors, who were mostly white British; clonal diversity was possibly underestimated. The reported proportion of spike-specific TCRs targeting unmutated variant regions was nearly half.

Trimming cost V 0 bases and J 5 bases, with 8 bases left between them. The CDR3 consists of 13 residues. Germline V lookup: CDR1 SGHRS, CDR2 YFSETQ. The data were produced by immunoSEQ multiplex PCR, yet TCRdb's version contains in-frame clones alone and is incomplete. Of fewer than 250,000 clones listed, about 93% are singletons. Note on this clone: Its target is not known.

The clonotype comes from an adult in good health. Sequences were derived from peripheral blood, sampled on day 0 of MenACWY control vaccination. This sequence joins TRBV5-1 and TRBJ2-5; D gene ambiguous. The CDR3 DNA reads TGCGCCAGCAGCTTGGGTTCGGAGGAGACCCAGTACTTC. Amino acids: CASSLGSEETQYF.